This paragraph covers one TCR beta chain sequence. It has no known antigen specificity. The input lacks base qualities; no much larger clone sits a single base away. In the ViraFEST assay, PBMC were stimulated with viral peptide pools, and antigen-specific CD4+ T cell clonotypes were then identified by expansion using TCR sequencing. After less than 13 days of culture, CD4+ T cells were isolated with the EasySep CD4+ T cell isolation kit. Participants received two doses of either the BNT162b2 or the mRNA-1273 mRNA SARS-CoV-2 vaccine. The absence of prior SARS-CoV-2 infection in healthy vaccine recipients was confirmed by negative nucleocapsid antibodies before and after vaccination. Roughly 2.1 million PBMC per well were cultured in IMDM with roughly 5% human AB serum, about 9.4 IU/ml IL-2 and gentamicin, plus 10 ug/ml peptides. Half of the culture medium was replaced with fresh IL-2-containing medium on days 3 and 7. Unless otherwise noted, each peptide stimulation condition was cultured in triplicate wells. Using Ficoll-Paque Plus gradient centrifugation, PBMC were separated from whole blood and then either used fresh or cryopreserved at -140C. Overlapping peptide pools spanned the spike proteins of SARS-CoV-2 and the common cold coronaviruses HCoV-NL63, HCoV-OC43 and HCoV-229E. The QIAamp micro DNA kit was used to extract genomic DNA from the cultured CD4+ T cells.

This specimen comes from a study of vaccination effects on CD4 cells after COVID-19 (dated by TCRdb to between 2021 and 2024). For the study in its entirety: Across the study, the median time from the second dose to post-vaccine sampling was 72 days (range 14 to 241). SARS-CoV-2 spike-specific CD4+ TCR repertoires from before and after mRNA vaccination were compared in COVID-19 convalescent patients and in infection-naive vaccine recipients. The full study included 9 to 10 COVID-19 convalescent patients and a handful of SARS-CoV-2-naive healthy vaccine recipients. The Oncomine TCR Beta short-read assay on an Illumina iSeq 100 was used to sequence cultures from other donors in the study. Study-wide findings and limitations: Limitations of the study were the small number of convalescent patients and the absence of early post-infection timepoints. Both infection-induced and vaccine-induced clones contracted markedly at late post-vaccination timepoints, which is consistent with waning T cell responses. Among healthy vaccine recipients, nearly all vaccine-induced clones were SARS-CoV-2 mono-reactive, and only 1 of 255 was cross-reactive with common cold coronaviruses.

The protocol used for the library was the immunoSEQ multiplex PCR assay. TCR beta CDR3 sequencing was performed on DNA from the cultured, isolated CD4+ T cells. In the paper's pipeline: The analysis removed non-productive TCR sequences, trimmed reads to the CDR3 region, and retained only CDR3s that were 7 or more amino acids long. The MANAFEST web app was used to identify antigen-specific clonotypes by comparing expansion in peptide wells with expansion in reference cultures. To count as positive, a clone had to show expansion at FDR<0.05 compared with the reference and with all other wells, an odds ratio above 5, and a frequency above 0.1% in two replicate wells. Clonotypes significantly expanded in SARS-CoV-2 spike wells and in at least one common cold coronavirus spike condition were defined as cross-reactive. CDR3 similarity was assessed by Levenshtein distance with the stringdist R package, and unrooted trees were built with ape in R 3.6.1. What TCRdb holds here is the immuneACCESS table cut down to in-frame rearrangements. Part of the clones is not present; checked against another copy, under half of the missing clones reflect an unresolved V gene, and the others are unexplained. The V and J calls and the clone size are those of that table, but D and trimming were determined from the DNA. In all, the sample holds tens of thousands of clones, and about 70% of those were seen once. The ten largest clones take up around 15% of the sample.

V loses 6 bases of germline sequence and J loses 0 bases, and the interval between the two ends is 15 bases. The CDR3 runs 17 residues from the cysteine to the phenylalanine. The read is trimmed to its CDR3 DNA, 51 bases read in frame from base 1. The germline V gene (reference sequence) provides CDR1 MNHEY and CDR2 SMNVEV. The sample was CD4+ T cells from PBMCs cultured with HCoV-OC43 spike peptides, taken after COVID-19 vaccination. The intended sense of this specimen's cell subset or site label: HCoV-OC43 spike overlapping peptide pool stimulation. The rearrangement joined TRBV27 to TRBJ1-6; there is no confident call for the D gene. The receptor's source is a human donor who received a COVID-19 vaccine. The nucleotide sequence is TGTGCCAGCAGCTCGTTTCTTGGGAGCTCCTATAATTCACCCCTCCACTTT. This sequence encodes CASSSFLGSSYNSPLHF.